The 10 T cell receptor beta chains listed next were all sequenced from one sample in a study of cytomegalovirus exposure and HLA in healthy donors. With 60 Vbeta and 13 Jbeta primers, the PCR was carried out. Measured with immunoSEQ multiplex PCR; TCRdb has only the in-frame clones, and not every one. This sample yields 100,000 to 150,000 clones, of which around 78% are seen a single time; roughly 20% belongs to the top ten. Sequenced input: PBMCs. These receptors all stem from a man aged 18 to 35 in good health and CMV-seropositive.

The chain recombines TRBV19 with TRBJ2-1, with TRBD2 identical over 12 bases. Germline V lookup: CDR1 LNHDA, CDR2 SQIVND (reference sequence). This CDR3 contains 16 residues. V shed 5 bases and J 6 bases; nucleotides not matched to a gene: 8. For the CDR3, the DNA is TGTGCCAGTAGTCCTATGCTAGCGGGGGGGATCAATGAGCAGTTCTTC. This codes for CASSPMLAGGINEQFF.

V gene TRBV28 combines with J gene TRBJ2-3; 8 positions match TRBD1. The CDR3 length is 15 residues. V shed 3 bases and J 1 base; nucleotides not matched to a gene: 3. Germline loops: CDR1 MDHEN, CDR2 SYDVKM. The CDR3 DNA follows: TGTGCCAGCAGTTTCCCGGGACAGGGCACAGATACGCAGTATTTT. It translates to CASSFPGQGTDTQYF.

The chain has TRBV13 and TRBJ1-2; 12 bases are shared with TRBD1. The ends lost 5 bases at V and 8 bases at J; junction bases unmatched: 9. Germline CDR1 is PRHDT and CDR2 is FYEKMQ (reference sequence). The CDR3 extends over 15 amino acids. The CDR3 DNA reads TGTGCCAGCAGCGGGGGGGACAGGGGGCGTGGAGGCTACACCTTC. The encoded protein is CASSGGDRGRGGYTF.

V is TRBV9 and J is TRBJ2-5; 13 bases map to TRBD2. CDR3 length equals 18 residues. Germline values: CDR1 SGDLS, CDR2 YYNGEE. V shed 3 bases, J shed 4 bases, and the junction held 12 bases outside the gene matches. The DNA for the CDR3 is TGTGCCAGCAGCGCCGGACTAGCGGGAGAATTAGGCGGAGAGACCCAGTACTTC. Its protein is CASSAGLAGELGGETQYF.

This chain uses TRBV11-1 with TRBJ2-7; 11 bases align to TRBD2. V was clipped by 4 bases and J by 3 bases; unmatched bases: 5. Germline loops: CDR1 SGHAT, CDR2 FQDESV (reference sequence). CDR3 size: 15 residues. The CDR3 region has the DNA TGTGCCAGCAGCTATAGCGGGGGGGCCGGCTACGAGCAGTACTTC. This codes for CASSYSGGAGYEQYF.

This rearrangement joins TRBV6-6 to TRBJ2-3; maybe TRBD2 (6 bases). V shed 7 bases and J shed 0 bases, with 11 bases lying between them. The CDR3 sequence is 14 residues long. CDR1 is MNHNY and CDR2 is SVGAGI in the germline V gene (reference sequence). Written as DNA, the CDR3 is TGTGCCAGCACCCCTAGCGCTAGCACAGATACGCAGTATTTT. This encodes CASTPSASTDTQYF.

The rearrangement uses TRBV4-1 and TRBJ2-7; 9 nucleotides align to TRBD1. Unmatched junction bases numbered 2, after V lost 4 bases and J lost 4 bases. This CDR3 spans 13 amino acids. CDR1 is MGHRA, CDR2 YSYEKL, per germline. The CDR3, as DNA: TGCGCCAGCAGCCTCGGACAGGGGTACGAGCAGTACTTC. Translation: CASSLGQGYEQYF.

This clone was recorded a few times. This sequence joins TRBV28 and TRBJ1-2, with D possibly matching TRBD1 (5 bases). This CDR3 spans 12 amino acids. CDR1 MDHEN and CDR2 SYDVKM come from the germline V gene. With 9 bases removed from V and 3 bases from J, the gap between germline ends came to 11 bases. The CDR3 nucleotides read TGTGCCAGTGAGGGGACTGACTATGGCTACACCTTC. This translates into CASEGTDYGYTF.

This chain connects TRBV4-1 to TRBJ2-5; D is perhaps TRBD2 (5 bases). Between the trimmed V and J ends, which lost 1 base and 2 bases, there was a span of 8 bases. This CDR3 is 14 amino acids long. Germline V gives CDR1 MGHRA, CDR2 YSYEKL. Written as DNA, the CDR3 is TGCGCCAGCAGCCAAGCGAGAGGGCAAGAGACCCAGTACTTC. This sequence encodes CASSQARGQETQYF.

V and J are TRBV10-3 and TRBJ1-1, with D possibly matching TRBD1 (6 bases). V gave up 0 bases and J gave up 6 bases, with 11 bases separating them. Germline V gives CDR1 ENHRY, CDR2 SYGVKD. The CDR3 has 14 residues. CDR3 nucleotide sequence: TGTGCCATCAGTGAGTCGAAGGGGGTCTCTGAAGCTTTCTTT. This codes for CAISESKGVSEAFF.